Here is one TCR beta chain with its context. Its antigen is not identified. The source of the sample is a study of cytomegalovirus exposure and HLA in healthy donors. Study-wide background: Both the approximately 130 validation repertoires and the approximately 640 first-cohort repertoires used the same platform, as reported by a later analysis.

The donors were part of the approximately 120-subject validation cohort, which stood apart from the approximately 700-subject first cohort. Trimming took 7 bases from V and 1 from J, leaving 13 bases between them. The CDR3 loop spans 14 amino acids. Germline CDR1 is MNHNS and CDR2 is SASEGT. Whole-study results and caveats: The tendency of first-cohort TCR clusters to co-occur in the 130 or so validation repertoires was identified by a subsequent analysis. As was reported, the classifier diagnosed cytomegalovirus status with high specificity and sensitivity.

Measured with immunoSEQ multiplex PCR; TCRdb has only the in-frame clones, and not every one. The sample consists of 170,000 or so clones, 80% to 85% of them appearing once. The clonotype originates from a young woman in good health and CMV-seropositive. The specimen sequenced was PBMCs. The chain links TRBV6-1 to TRBJ1-1; no definite D call. The CDR3 bases are TGTGCCAGCATCCCACGGGAGGGGAACACTGAAGCTTTCTTT. Its translation: CASIPREGNTEAFF.